The 17 T cell receptor beta chains in this list originate from one sample, sequenced in a study of T cell responses to AZD1222 COVID-19 vaccine. Generated by immunoSEQ multiplex PCR, the TCRdb table keeps only in-frame clones and is missing some. Of some 130,000 clones in the sample, approximately 85% were seen once. Sequences were derived from peripheral blood, sampled on day 0 of AZD1222 vaccination. These receptor sequences come from an adult in good health.

The genes are TRBV20-1 and TRBJ1-1; D remains unclear. This CDR3 is built from 11 residues. Germline CDR1 DFQATT, CDR2 SNEGSKA (reference sequence). Trimming cost V 3 bases and J 1 base, with 3 bases left between them. The CDR3 reads CSASRNTEAFF. In DNA, the CDR3 is TGCAGTGCTAGCAGGAACACTGAAGCTTTCTTT.

In DNA form, the CDR3 reads TGTGCCTGGAGTGCAACAGGGGAATCACCCCTCCACTTT. This sequence encodes CAWSATGESPLHF. The chain recombines TRBV30 with TRBJ1-6; 7 bases align to TRBD1. Germline CDR1 GTSNPN, CDR2 SVGIG (reference sequence). The V gene end was trimmed by 1 base and the J gene end by 10 bases; junction bases not matched to a gene: 4. The CDR3 covers 13 residues.

The rearrangement uses TRBV10-1 and TRBJ1-6; 7 nucleotides agree with TRBD1. V was clipped by 5 bases and J by 8 bases; unmatched bases: 6. CDR1 and CDR2 from the germline V gene are WNHNN and SYGVQD (reference sequence). CDR3 size: 14 residues. The CDR3 sequence is CASSRGGRDSPLHF. The CDR3 nucleotides are TGCGCCAGCAGTAGAGGGGGCCGCGATTCACCCCTCCACTTT.

J is TRBJ1-1 and V is TRBV13, with 8 nucleotides matching TRBD1. This CDR3 has 13 residues. J gave up 5 bases and V 7 bases, and 6 bases lay outside the gene matches. CDR1 and CDR2 (germline): PRHDT, FYEKMQ (reference sequence). This CDR3 is CASKSQGGTEAFF. The CDR3 region has the DNA TGTGCCAGCAAGTCACAGGGGGGAACTGAAGCTTTCTTT. The complete variable domain, with remaining parts taken from reference TRBV13 and TRBJ1-1, reads AAGVIQSPRHLIKEKRETATLKCYPIPRHDTVYWYQQGPGQDPQFLISFYEKMQSDKGSIPDRFSAQQFSDYHSELNMSSLELGDSALYFCASKSQGGTEAFFGQGTRLTVV.

J is TRBJ1-4 and V is TRBV5-6; possible D gene TRBD1, 5 bases. V was clipped by 1 base and J by 8 bases, with 12 bases between them. This CDR3 is 14 amino acids long. The germline V gene encodes CDR1 SGHDT and CDR2 YYEEEE. As DNA, the CDR3 is TGTGCCAGCAGCTTGCAAGGGGTTGAGGAAAAACTGTTTTTT. This codes for CASSLQGVEEKLFF.

The chain employs TRBV6-4 and TRBJ2-5; D is possibly TRBD1 (6 bases). Trimming left V 5 bases short and J 2 bases short, with 9 bases between. This CDR3 region has 13 residues. Germline V lookup: CDR1 MRHNA, CDR2 SNTAGT. This CDR3 reads CASSPDRQETQYF. DNA for the CDR3: TGTGCCAGCAGTCCGGACAGACAAGAGACCCAGTACTTC.

J is TRBJ1-2 and V is TRBV19; TRBD1 aligns across 10 bases. The length of the CDR3 is 16 residues. After removal of 10 bases from V and 4 bases from J, the junction contained 15 bases not matched to a gene. Germline V gene lookup returns CDR1 LNHDA and CDR2 SQIVND (reference sequence). CDR3 sequence (DNA): TGTGCCAATCTATTTCCTCCGGGACAGGGGTCCTATGGCTACACCTTC. Amino acids: CANLFPPGQGSYGYTF. Combining the CDR3 with reference TRBV19 and TRBJ1-2 gives the whole variable domain DGGITQSPKYLFRKEGQNVTLSCEQNLNHDAMYWYRQDPGQGLRLIYYSQIVNDFQKGDIAEGYSVSREKKESFPLTVTSAQKNPTAFYLCANLFPPGQGSYGYTFGSGTRLTVV.

The rearrangement uses TRBV6-2 or TRBV6-3 and TRBJ2-2; D call uncertain. Per germline, CDR1 MNHEY and CDR2 SVGEGT. This CDR3 contains 15 residues. Trimming took off 2 bases at V and 0 bases at J, with 7 bases between the two ends. The CDR3 protein is CASSYRPSNTGELFF. As DNA, the CDR3 is TGTGCCAGCAGTTACAGGCCATCGAACACCGGGGAGCTGTTTTTT.

The chain joins TRBV4-3 to TRBJ2-2; D may be TRBD2 (5 bases). V lost 1 base and J lost 5, with 14 bases in between. CDR1 is LGHNA, CDR2 YSLEER, per germline. The CDR3 is made up of 16 amino acids. The CDR3 DNA sequence: TGCGCCAGCAGCCAAGCCTCCTGGACTGCTACCGGGGAGCTGTTTTTT. It translates to CASSQASWTATGELFF.

The chain recombines TRBV7-9 with TRBJ2-3, with TRBD1 matching over 9 bases. The germline V gene encodes CDR1 SEHNR and CDR2 FQNEAQ (reference sequence). Trimming removed 3 bases from V and 5 bases from J; junction bases left unmatched: 6. The CDR3 is 15 residues long. The chain's CDR3 is CASSFLQGALDTQYF. CDR3 DNA sequence: TGTGCCAGCAGCTTCCTACAGGGGGCCCTAGATACGCAGTATTTT.

The chain recombines TRBV7-9 with TRBJ1-6; no clear D. The germline V and J ends were trimmed by 5 bases and 7 bases, with 9 bases remaining between them. Germline-derived CDR1 and CDR2 are SEHNR and FQNEAQ (reference sequence). The CDR3 loop spans 13 amino acids. In DNA, the CDR3 is TGTGCCAGCAGCCAGGTTTGGAATTCACCCCTCCACTTT. This gives the protein CASSQVWNSPLHF.

The J gene is TRBJ2-3, the V gene TRBV6-5; 7 bases line up with TRBD1. CDR1 MNHEY and CDR2 SVGAGI come from the germline V gene. The V and J ends lost 5 bases and 5 bases, in that order; junction bases with no gene match: 7. CDR3 length: 14 residues. CDR3 loop: CASSPRQGGDTQYF. The CDR3, as DNA: TGTGCCAGCAGTCCCCGACAGGGTGGAGATACGCAGTATTTT.

The chain employs TRBV5-6 and TRBJ2-7; the match to TRBD1 covers 9 bases. Trimming at V came to 6 bases and at J to 5 bases, leaving 9 bases not matched to a gene. CDR3 length: 14 residues. The germline V gene encodes CDR1 SGHDT and CDR2 YYEEEE. The CDR3 protein is CASNFRDRDHEQYF. CDR3 DNA: TGTGCCAGCAATTTCCGGGACAGGGACCACGAGCAGTACTTC.

The CDR3 region is CASSSGGGLYEQYF. In DNA, the CDR3 is TGTGCCAGCAGTTCAGGGGGGGGTCTCTACGAGCAGTACTTC. The chain uses TRBV6-5 and TRBJ2-7, with D perhaps being TRBD1 or TRBD2 (7 bases each). Germline values: CDR1 MNHEY, CDR2 SVGAGI. V gave up 4 bases and J gave up 3 bases, with 13 bases separating them. The CDR3 has 14 amino acids.

V and J are TRBV11-3 and TRBJ1-6, with 12 bases fitting TRBD1. V lost 5 bases, J lost 9 bases, and 5 bases stayed unmatched. The CDR3 sequence is 15 residues long. Germline CDR1 SGHNT, CDR2 YENEEA. CDR3 residues: CASSPGGQGASPLHF. Here the CDR3 DNA reads TGTGCCAGCAGCCCAGGGGGACAGGGGGCTTCACCCCTCCACTTT.

The rearrangement joins TRBV5-1 to TRBJ1-2; a weak D match, TRBD1 (5 bases). Trimming took 2 bases from V and 2 from J, leaving 10 bases between them. The CDR3 consists of 14 residues. The V gene's germline CDR1 is SGHRS and CDR2 YFSETQ. The CDR3 DNA reads TGCGCCAGCAGCTTCGCAGGGCCCAACTATGGCTACACCTTC. This encodes CASSFAGPNYGYTF.

The V call is TRBV18, the J call TRBJ2-5, with 12 nucleotides matching TRBD2. The CDR3 loop spans 15 amino acids. From germline, CDR1 is KGHSH and CDR2 LQKENI. With V trimmed by 5 bases and J by 4 bases, 5 bases remained unmatched. The CDR3 DNA follows: TGTGCCAGCTCATCCCCTAGCGGGAGGGGAGAGACCCAGTACTTC. Translated: CASSSPSGRGETQYF. The full variable domain, with the rest looked up from reference TRBV18 and TRBJ2-5, is NAGVMQNPRHLVRRRGQEARLRCSPMKGHSHVYWYRQLPEEGLKFMVYLQKENIIDESGMPKERFSAEFPKEGPSILRIQQVVRGDSAAYFCASSSPSGRGETQYFGPGTRLLVL.